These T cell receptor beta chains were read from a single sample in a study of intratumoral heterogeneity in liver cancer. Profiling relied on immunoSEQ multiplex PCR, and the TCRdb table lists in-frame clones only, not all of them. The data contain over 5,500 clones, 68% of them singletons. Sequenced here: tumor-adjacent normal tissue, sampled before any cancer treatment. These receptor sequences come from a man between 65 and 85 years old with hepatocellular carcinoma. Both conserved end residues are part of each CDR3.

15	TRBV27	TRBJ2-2	CASSLTGDWTGELFF
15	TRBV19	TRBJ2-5	CASSIGTGVAETQYF
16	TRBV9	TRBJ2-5	CASSVASRGGVETQYF
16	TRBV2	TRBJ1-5	CASSGPLGTVNQPQHF
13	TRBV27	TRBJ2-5	CASSSTPRGTQYF
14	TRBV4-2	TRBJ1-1	CASSQDVGSLEAFF
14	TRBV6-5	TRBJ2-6	CASSRGAGANVLTF
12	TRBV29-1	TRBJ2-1	CSARTSGNEQFF
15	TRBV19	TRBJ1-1	CASSMGDVVSLEAFF
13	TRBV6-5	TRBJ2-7	CASTADGAYEQYF
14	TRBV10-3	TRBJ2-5	CAISGPGVRETQYF
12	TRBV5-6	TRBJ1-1	CASSNSRREAFF
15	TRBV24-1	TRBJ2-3	CATSDSGPGGDTQYF
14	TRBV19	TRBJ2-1	CASTLGLDYNEQFF
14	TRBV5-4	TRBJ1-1	CASSLSTGGASAFF
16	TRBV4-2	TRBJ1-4	CASSQDRGGEGEKLFF
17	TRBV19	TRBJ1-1	CASSRPGQGGRSTEAFF
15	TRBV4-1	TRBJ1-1	CASSREARVYNEAFF
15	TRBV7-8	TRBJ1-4	CASSSTDATNEKLFF
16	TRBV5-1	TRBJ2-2	CASSSTVRTNTGELFF
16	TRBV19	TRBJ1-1	CASSISSTVMNTEAFF
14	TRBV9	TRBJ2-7	CASSVDGTGEAQYF
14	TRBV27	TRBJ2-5	CASSLGGEQETQYF
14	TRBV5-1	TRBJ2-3	CASSLGGLTDTQYF
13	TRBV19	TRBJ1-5	CASTPRGFQPQHF
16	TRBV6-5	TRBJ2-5	CASSYDLRGLRETQYF
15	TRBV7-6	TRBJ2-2	CASSLRQVYTGELFF
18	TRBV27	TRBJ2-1	CASSPPRSGGPHWNEQFF
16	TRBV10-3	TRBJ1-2	CAISESGLGSSYGYTF
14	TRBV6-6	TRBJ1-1	CASSYSEMNTEAFF
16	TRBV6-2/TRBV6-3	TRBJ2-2	CASSYSPNRVTGELFF
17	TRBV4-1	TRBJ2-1	CASSQTPTSGSHNEQFF